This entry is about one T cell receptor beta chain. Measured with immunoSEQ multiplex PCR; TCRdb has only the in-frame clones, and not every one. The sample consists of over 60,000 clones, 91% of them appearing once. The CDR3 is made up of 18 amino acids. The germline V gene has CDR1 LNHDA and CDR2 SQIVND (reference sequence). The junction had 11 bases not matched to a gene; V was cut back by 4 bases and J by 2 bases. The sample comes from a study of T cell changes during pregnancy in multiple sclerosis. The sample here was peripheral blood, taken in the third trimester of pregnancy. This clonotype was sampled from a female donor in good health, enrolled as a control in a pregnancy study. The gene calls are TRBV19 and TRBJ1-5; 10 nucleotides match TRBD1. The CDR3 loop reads CASSTGQGGLQGNQPQHF. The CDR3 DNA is TGTGCCAGTAGTACTGGACAGGGGGGTCTTCAAGGCAATCAGCCCCAGCATTTT.